These T cell receptor beta chains were read from a single sample in a study of a mutant IDH1 vaccine in newly diagnosed glioma. Method: immunoSEQ multiplex PCR; TCRdb's copy keeps in-frame clones and lacks some. The sample has about 62,000 clones, around nine tenths seen once. Their cognate antigens are unknown. The sequences come from PBMCs, collected from a glioma patient whose treatment included an IDH1 peptide vaccine. Source of these receptors: a man aged 40-55 years with glioma. Both conserved end residues are part of each CDR3. Each record gives: CDR3 length, D gene, J gene, V gene, CDR3 protein, CDR3 DNA. D genes are given only for firm matches.

>13|-|TRBJ1-2|TRBV28
CGSQPGSNYGYTF
TGTGGGTCACAACCGGGATCTAACTATGGCTACACCTTC
>14|TRBD2|TRBJ2-3|TRBV2
CASSGTSGADTQYF
TGTGCCAGCAGTGGGACTAGCGGAGCAGATACGCAGTATTTT
>13|-|TRBJ1-1|TRBV5-8
CASSINRDTEAFF
TGTGCCAGCAGCATCAACCGGGACACTGAAGCTTTCTTT
>12|-|TRBJ2-7|TRBV7-2
CASSGTRVEQYF
TGTGCCAGCAGCGGGACGAGGGTCGAGCAGTACTTC
>16|-|TRBJ1-4|TRBV11-2
CASSFWGAAFPGKLFF
TGTGCCAGCAGCTTTTGGGGGGCAGCATTCCCGGGAAAACTGTTTTTT
>11|-|TRBJ2-5|TRBV29-1
CSVERGETQYF
TGCAGCGTTGAAAGGGGTGAGACCCAGTACTTC
>16|-|TRBJ1-3|TRBV2
CASGERQTGSGNTIYF
TGTGCCAGCGGAGAAAGGCAGACCGGCTCTGGAAACACCATATATTTT
>15|-|TRBJ1-1|TRBV18
CASSPPPGSRPGAFF
TGTGCCAGCTCACCACCGCCAGGGAGTAGACCCGGGGCTTTCTTT
>19|TRBD2|TRBJ2-7|TRBV28
CASSFIGGLAGELSYEQYF
TGTGCCAGCAGTTTTATTGGGGGACTAGCGGGAGAGCTGTCCTACGAGCAGTACTTC
>16|TRBD2|TRBJ2-7|TRBV7-6
CASSRSLLADSYEQYF
TGTGCCAGCAGCAGATCCCTACTAGCGGATTCCTACGAGCAGTACTTC
>16|TRBD1|TRBJ1-2|TRBV7-2
CASSPKNRGPFDGYTF
TGTGCCAGCAGCCCCAAGAACAGGGGGCCATTCGATGGCTACACCTTC